This T cell receptor (beta chain) emerged from a study of shared T cell receptors in the human thymus. Profiled with immunoSEQ multiplex PCR; TCRdb holds only in-frame clones, not every one. Found here are just under 550,000 clones, about four fifths of them singletons; the top ten hold approximately 0.013%. This CDR3 is built from 17 residues. Germline assignment: CDR1 MRHNA and CDR2 SNTAGT. With 3 bases clipped from V and 1 base from J, the junction kept 5 bases outside the gene matches. This sample also appeared in a second study, on human thymus T cells. Turning to that study: Resections obtained during corrective heart surgery supplied the thymus tissue.

Sequencing was carried out using thymocytes. The gene calls are TRBV6-4 and TRBJ2-2; 10 bases match TRBD2. The receptor was isolated from a boy less than two years old with a congenital heart defect. The CDR3: CASSEGLAGENTGELFF. The DNA for the CDR3 is TGTGCCAGCAGTGAGGGGCTAGCGGGAGAGAACACCGGGGAGCTGTTTTTT.